This T cell receptor beta chain stems from a study of fetal regulatory T cell absence and autoimmunity. About the research overall: Exocrine pancreas autoimmunity occurred in IPEX patients lacking clinical diabetes.

The study, taken as a whole, reports: In IPEX, the enrichment was taken to support antigen-driven autoimmunity before birth. Oligoclonal TCR enrichment in pancreas over cord blood reached over 85-fold for some clones.

This CDR3 has 15 residues. The V end was cut by 4 bases, the J end by 2 bases, with 13 bases between. Germline CDR1 KGHSH, CDR2 LQKENI. This clone was recorded once. What it binds is not known. Method: immunoSEQ multiplex PCR; TCRdb's copy keeps in-frame clones and lacks some. This sample yields about 46,000 clones, of which approximately 83% are seen a single time; about 0.41% belongs to the top ten. The sequence was obtained from a newborn boy with IPEX syndrome. Sequenced input: cord blood. This chain joins TRBV18 and TRBJ2-3; D not certain. DNA for the CDR3: TGTGCCAGCTCACGGAGCAGGATTAACACAGATACGCAGTATTTT. This codes for CASSRSRINTDTQYF.